The rows below give T cell receptor beta chains drawn from one sample of a study of tumor-infiltrating lymphocytes in glioblastoma multiforme. TCRdb itself ran the multiplex PCR reads through MiXCR, one entry per CDR3 protein. The repertoire holds 9,300 or so distinct CDR3 sequences, 60% to 80% seen once, with roughly three quarters in the top ten. The sample taken for sequencing was brain tumor tissue. These receptors came from a male donor with glioblastoma. Both conserved end residues are part of each CDR3. The order of the fields is D gene, V gene, clone size, J gene, CDR3 DNA, CDR3 protein. D genes are given only for firm matches. Clone sizes are given selectively: once, few, many, or a class where the clone is expanded.

D: -
V: TRBV6-5
size: -
J: TRBJ1-5
DNA: TGTGCCAGCAACGCTAGCAATCAGCCCCAGCACTTT
CDR3: CASNASNQPQHF

D: TRBD1
V: TRBV4-1
size: -
J: TRBJ2-5
DNA: TGCGCCAGCAGCCAAGAGCCCGGACAGGGGGAAGGGCAGGCCCAGTACTTC
CDR3: CASSQEPGQGEGQAQYF

D: -
V: TRBV20-1
size: -
J: TRBJ2-1
DNA: TGCAGTGCTAATCCCTCCGGGACGGTAAATGAGCAGTTCTTC
CDR3: CSANPSGTVNEQFF

D: -
V: TRBV20-1
size: -
J: TRBJ2-3
DNA: TGCAGTGCTAGAGCGACCACCACCGGATTT
CDR3: CSARATTTGF

D: -
V: TRBV11-2
size: -
J: TRBJ2-1
DNA: TGTGCCAGCAGAATACTCAATGAGAAGTTCTTC
CDR3: CASRILNEKFF

D: -
V: TRBV11-2
size: once
J: TRBJ2-1
DNA: TGTGCCAGCACCCGGTTCATTCTGGGACCGGGATCAAATGAGCAGTTCTTC
CDR3: CASTRFILGPGSNEQFF

D: TRBD2
V: TRBV20-1
size: -
J: TRBJ2-7
DNA: TGCAGTGCTCGGGGGACTAGCGGGAACTACGAGCAGTACTTC
CDR3: CSARGTSGNYEQYF

D: TRBD2
V: TRBV20-1
size: -
J: TRBJ2-1
DNA: TGCAGTGCTAGTCGACCGCGACTAGCGGGAATGAATGAGCAGTCTTTC
CDR3: CSASRPRLAGMNEQSF

D: TRBD2
V: TRBV20-1
size: -
J: TRBJ2-7
DNA: TGCAGTGCTCTTTCGACTAGCGGGAGGTCTTCCTACGAGCAGTACTTC
CDR3: CSALSTSGRSSYEQYF

D: TRBD1
V: TRBV10-3
size: -
J: TRBJ1-2
DNA: TGTGCCATCAGTGACCCCACCCCACAGGGGGAATATGGCTACACCTTC
CDR3: CAISDPTPQGEYGYTF

D: -
V: TRBV11-3
size: -
J: TRBJ2-1
DNA: TGTGCCAGCAGCCCACCCTGGGGGGCCGGGTGCAATGAGCAGTTCTTC
CDR3: CASSPPWGAGCNEQFF

D: TRBD1
V: TRBV29-1
size: few
J: TRBJ2-1
DNA: TGCAGCGTTGAAGACCAGGACAGGGGAACCTACAATGAGCAGTTCTTC
CDR3: CSVEDQDRGTYNEQFF

D: TRBD1
V: TRBV11-2
size: -
J: TRBJ2-5
DNA: TGTGCCAGCGGACCACAGGGGCGAGAGACCCAGTACTTC
CDR3: CASGPQGRETQYF

D: TRBD1
V: TRBV12-3/TRBV12-4
size: -
J: TRBJ1-2
DNA: TGTGCCAGCAGTCTATACCCGGGACAGGGGCCCCTTAACTATGGCTACACCTTC
CDR3: CASSLYPGQGPLNYGYTF

D: -
V: TRBV29-1
size: -
J: TRBJ1-2
DNA: TGCAGCGTTGTGGCTCCGCCCTATGGCTACACCTTC
CDR3: CSVVAPPYGYTF

D: -
V: TRBV11-1
size: -
J: TRBJ2-7
DNA: TGTGCCAGCAGCTTAGGACAGTCCGCCTTGTACGAGCAGTACTTC
CDR3: CASSLGQSALYEQYF

D: TRBD2
V: TRBV10-2
size: -
J: TRBJ2-1
DNA: TGCGCCAGCATGGCTAGCGGGAGAGGCAATGAGCAGTTCTTC
CDR3: CASMASGRGNEQFF

D: TRBD2
V: TRBV20-1
size: few
J: TRBJ2-7
DNA: TGCAGTGCTCTTAGCGGGAGTTACGAGCAGTACTTC
CDR3: CSALSGSYEQYF

D: -
V: TRBV6-5
size: -
J: TRBJ2-2
DNA: TGTGCCAGTAATCCGCGAACGGGGGCGGCCGGGGAGCTGTTTTTT
CDR3: CASNPRTGAAGELFF

D: -
V: TRBV20-1
size: -
J: TRBJ2-1
DNA: TGCAGTGCTAGAGGATCCCCGGGGGAACGGTACAATGAGCAGTTCTTC
CDR3: CSARGSPGERYNEQFF

D: TRBD1
V: TRBV29-1
size: -
J: TRBJ2-1
DNA: TGCAGCGTTGGACGGGACAGCACCTACAATGAGCAGTTCTTC
CDR3: CSVGRDSTYNEQFF

D: -
V: TRBV20-1
size: -
J: TRBJ2-7
DNA: TGCAGTGCAAATGGGGCAAACGAGCAGTACTTC
CDR3: CSANGANEQYF

D: -
V: TRBV20-1
size: -
J: TRBJ2-3
DNA: TGCAGTGCTAGGACACTGGATACGCAGTATTTT
CDR3: CSARTLDTQYF

D: -
V: TRBV11-2
size: once
J: TRBJ2-7
DNA: TGTGCCTGCAGCTTCTCTAACCTAGCACTATACGAGCGGTACTTC
CDR3: CACSFSNLALYERYF

D: -
V: TRBV5-6
size: -
J: TRBJ1-5
DNA: TGTGCCAGCAGCTTCCAGGGGTTTAATAGCAATCAGCCCCAGCATTTT
CDR3: CASSFQGFNSNQPQHF

D: -
V: TRBV6-2/TRBV6-3
size: -
J: TRBJ2-7
DNA: TGTGCCAGCAGTTTAGTCTACGAGCAGTACTTC
CDR3: CASSLVYEQYF

D: -
V: TRBV29-1
size: -
J: TRBJ1-5
DNA: TGCAGCGTTATGGTGAGCAATAGCAATCAGCCCCAGCATTTT
CDR3: CSVMVSNSNQPQHF

D: TRBD1
V: TRBV20-1
size: -
J: TRBJ2-4
DNA: TGCAGTGCTAGAGACCTGGACAGGGGGATCCGGAAAGCCAAAAACATTCAGCACTTC
CDR3: CSARDLDRGIRKAKNIQHF

D: -
V: TRBV11-2
size: once
J: TRBJ1-6
DNA: TGTGCCAGCAGCTACGACAGGTCTTATTCACCCCTCCACTTT
CDR3: CASSYDRSYSPLHF

D: -
V: TRBV11-2
size: -
J: TRBJ2-1
DNA: TGTGGAAGCAGCTTAGGTGGGGGGAATGAGCAGTTCTTC
CDR3: CGSSLGGGNEQFF

D: TRBD1
V: TRBV28
size: once
J: TRBJ1-2
DNA: TGTGCCAGCAGTTTATCGGCAGGGGGGGATGGCTACACCTTC
CDR3: CASSLSAGGDGYTF

D: -
V: TRBV20-1
size: -
J: TRBJ2-2
DNA: TGCAGTGCTAGAGGGTCCGGCGTCGTTCCCGGGGAGCTGTTTTTT
CDR3: CSARGSGVVPGELFF

D: TRBD1
V: TRBV11-1
size: few
J: TRBJ2-7
DNA: TGTGCCAGCAGCAGGACCGGGACAGGGCCCTACGAGCAGTACTTC
CDR3: CASSRTGTGPYEQYF

D: -
V: TRBV11-1
size: -
J: TRBJ1-2
DNA: TGTGCCAGCAGTGGTCTCAGACAGGCGAATGACTATAGCTACACCTTC
CDR3: CASSGLRQANDYSYTF

D: TRBD2
V: TRBV11-3
size: -
J: TRBJ2-1
DNA: TGTGCCAGCGGCGGGTTGGGACTAGCGGGGGGGGTTCTTAATGAGCAGTTCTTC
CDR3: CASGGLGLAGGVLNEQFF

D: TRBD2
V: TRBV6-4
size: -
J: TRBJ2-3
DNA: TGTGCCATCAGTGCTTCCCGGGGGGGCACAGATACGCAGTATTTT
CDR3: CAISASRGGTDTQYF

D: -
V: TRBV28
size: many
J: TRBJ2-3
DNA: TGTGCCAGCACCATGGGGGGGCTTGACACAGATACGCAGTATTTT
CDR3: CASTMGGLDTDTQYF

D: TRBD2
V: TRBV20-1
size: once
J: TRBJ2-3
DNA: TGCAGTGCTAGTCGCCCCGGACTAGTGGGAGGACCGAGTATCACAGATACGCAGTATTTT
CDR3: CSASRPGLVGGPSITDTQYF

D: -
V: TRBV11-1
size: -
J: TRBJ1-1
DNA: TGTGCCAGCAGCTTTCTGAGGGACACTGAAGCTTTCTTT
CDR3: CASSFLRDTEAFF

D: -
V: TRBV11-2
size: few
J: TRBJ1-1
DNA: TGTGCCAGCAGCTTAGTCCCATACACTGAAGCTTTCTTT
CDR3: CASSLVPYTEAFF

D: TRBD1
V: TRBV11-1
size: -
J: TRBJ2-1
DNA: TGTGCCAGCAGCTCGACAGGGGGCATGGGGAATGAGCAGTTCTTC
CDR3: CASSSTGGMGNEQFF

D: -
V: TRBV5-6
size: -
J: TRBJ2-1
DNA: TGTGCCAGCAGCCCGGACGGGGGTATGAATGAGCAGTTCTTC
CDR3: CASSPDGGMNEQFF

D: -
V: TRBV29-1
size: -
J: TRBJ2-1
DNA: TGCAGCGTTAGGGGGGGCCTTTACAATGAGCAGTTCTTC
CDR3: CSVRGGLYNEQFF

D: -
V: TRBV11-2
size: -
J: TRBJ2-7
DNA: TGTGCCAGCAGCTACGACAGCTCCTACGAGCAGTACTTC
CDR3: CASSYDSSYEQYF

D: -
V: TRBV12-3/TRBV12-4
size: -
J: TRBJ2-2
DNA: TGTGCCAGCCGTCCCGGGACCGGGGAGCTGTTTTTT
CDR3: CASRPGTGELFF

D: -
V: TRBV11-2
size: once
J: TRBJ2-2
DNA: TGTGCCAGCAGCTTAGACCTTACGAACACCGGGGAGCTGTTTTTT
CDR3: CASSLDLTNTGELFF

D: -
V: TRBV29-1
size: -
J: TRBJ2-7
DNA: -
CDR3: CSVAPGTGLRMEEYF